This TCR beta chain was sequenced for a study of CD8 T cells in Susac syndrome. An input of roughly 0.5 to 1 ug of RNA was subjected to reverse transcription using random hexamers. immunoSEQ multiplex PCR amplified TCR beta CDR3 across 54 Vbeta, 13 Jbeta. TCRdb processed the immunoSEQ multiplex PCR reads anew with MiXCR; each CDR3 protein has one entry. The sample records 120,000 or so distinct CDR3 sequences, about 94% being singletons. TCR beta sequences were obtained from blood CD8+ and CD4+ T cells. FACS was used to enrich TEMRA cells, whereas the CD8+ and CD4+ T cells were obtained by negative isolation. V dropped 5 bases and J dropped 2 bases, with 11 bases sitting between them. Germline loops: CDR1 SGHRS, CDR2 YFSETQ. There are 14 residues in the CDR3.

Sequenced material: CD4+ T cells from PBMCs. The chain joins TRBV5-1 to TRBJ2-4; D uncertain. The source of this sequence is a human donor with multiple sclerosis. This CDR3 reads CASRAEPTKNIQYF. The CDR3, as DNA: TGCGCCAGCAGGGCAGAGCCAACCAAAAACATTCAGTACTTC.